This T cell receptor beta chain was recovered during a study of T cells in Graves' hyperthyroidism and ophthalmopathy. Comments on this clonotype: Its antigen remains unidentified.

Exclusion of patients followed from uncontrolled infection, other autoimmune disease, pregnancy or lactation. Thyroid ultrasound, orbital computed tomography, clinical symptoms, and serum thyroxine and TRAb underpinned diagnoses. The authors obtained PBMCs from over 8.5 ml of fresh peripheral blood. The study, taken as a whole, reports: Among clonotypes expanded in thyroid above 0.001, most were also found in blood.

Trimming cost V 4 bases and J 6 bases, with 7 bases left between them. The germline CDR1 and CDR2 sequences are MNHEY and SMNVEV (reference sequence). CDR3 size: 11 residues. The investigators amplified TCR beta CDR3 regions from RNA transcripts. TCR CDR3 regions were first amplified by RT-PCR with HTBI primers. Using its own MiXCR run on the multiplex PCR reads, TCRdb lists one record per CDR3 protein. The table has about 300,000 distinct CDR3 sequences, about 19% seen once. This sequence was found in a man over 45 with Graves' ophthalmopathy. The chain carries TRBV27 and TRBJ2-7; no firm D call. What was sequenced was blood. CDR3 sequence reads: CASSSLVEQYF. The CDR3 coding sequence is TGTGCCAGCAGTTCCCTGGTCGAGCAGTACTTC.